In its sample, the clone carrying this TCR beta chain was seen many times. Its antigen remains unknown. The data were obtained in a study of blood T cells in healthy people across ages. Germline loops: CDR1 SGHTA, CDR2 FQGNSA. This CDR3 contains 17 residues. Trimming cost V 5 bases and J 0 bases; bases outside gene matches: 6. Study findings and constraints: Naive and antigen-experienced cells could not be conclusively compared, given unsorted PBMCs.

A second PCR, run for 7 to 11 cycles, used a sample-barcoded 5' primer plus a J-beta primer mix. TCRdb reanalysed the 5' RACE reads using MiXCR and keeps one entry per CDR3 protein. The sample shows about 650,000 distinct CDR3 sequences, around 32% of them seen only once. Sequenced: blood. The clonotype was recovered from a woman older than 75 in good health. The chain recombines TRBV7-2 with TRBJ2-5; 13 bases agree with TRBD2. In nucleotides, the CDR3 is TGTGCCAGCAGCGTCTCGACTAGCGGGGGGTACCAAGAGACCCAGTACTTC. Residues: CASSVSTSGGYQETQYF.